Shown below are 3 T cell receptor beta chains from a single sample sequenced in a study of blood T cell repertoires in COVID-19. The data were produced by immunoSEQ multiplex PCR, yet TCRdb's version contains in-frame clones alone and is incomplete. There are under 300,000 clones in the sample; 70% to 85% occur only once, and roughly 1.5% lies in the top ten. The sample was peripheral blood. The receptors come from a human donor with COVID-19, enrolled during active disease. The donor label of this sample is uncertain.

The chain couples TRBV9 to TRBJ2-7; 9 bases are shared with TRBD2. Germline CDR1 and CDR2: SGDLS and YYNGEE. After removal of 2 bases from V and 1 base from J, the junction contained 7 bases not matched to a gene. The CDR3 length is 16 residues. CDR3 protein: CASSVGGLAGSYEQYF. DNA of the CDR3: TGTGCCAGCAGCGTGGGGGGCCTAGCGGGGTCCTACGAGCAGTACTTC.

Comment on this clone: One end of the junction fails to match germline, which may point to a read error. This chain joins TRBV7-7 and TRBJ2-5; possibly TRBD1 for D (7 bases). The CDR3 has 15 amino acids. Germline V CDR1 and CDR2: SSHAT, FNYEAQ (reference sequence). This chain's CDR3 is CASSLGRGEQETQYF. CDR3 sequence (DNA): TGTGCTAGCAGCTTAGGCAGGGGGGAGCAAGAGACCCAGTACTTC.

The V gene is TRBV7-3, the J gene TRBJ2-1, with 14 positions matching TRBD2. CDR3 length equals 17 residues. Germline values: CDR1 SGHTA, CDR2 FQGTGA. V gave up 5 bases and J gave up 5 bases; unmatched junction bases: 8. The CDR3 protein is CASSRGLAGGRDNEQFF. In nucleotides, the CDR3 is TGTGCCAGCAGCCGTGGACTAGCGGGAGGCCGAGACAATGAGCAGTTCTTC.